The source of this TCR beta chain is a study of human T cells and chemical hapten exposure. About the research overall: Researchers reported sensitizing an approximately 2 cm by approximately 2 cm upper inner arm skin site with 2% DPC. Study observations and caveats: While controls formed fewer of them, expanded TCRs formed significantly more large CDR3 similarity clusters.

TCRdb independently ran MiXCR on the RACE reads; one entry per CDR3 protein. The sample has 350,000 or so distinct CDR3 sequences, around 7% seen once. Time point denoted: patch test 1, 2 weeks after DPC sensitization. Treatment meaning: therapeutic diphenylcyclopropenone sensitization with weekly scalp DPC. Donors, patients with alopecia ranging from 18 to 70 years old and judged suitable for DPC, provided samples. Remarks on this clonotype: Its antigen is undetermined.

The V gene lost 3 bases and the J gene lost 0 bases, with 8 bases spanning the gap. The CDR3 spans 14 residues. Germline V gene data show CDR1 as MNHEY and CDR2 as SMNVEV (reference sequence). The receptor was derived from a woman aged 18-29 years with alopecia areata. Some clones in this sample may be carry-over from other donors' samples. The sequences come from whole blood, collected in connection with sensitization to the hapten diphenylcyclopropenone (DPC). The chain joins TRBV27 to TRBJ1-1; D is perhaps TRBD1 (5 bases). CDR3 coding DNA: TGTGCCAGCAGTTTTCGGGACTTGAACACTGAAGCTTTCTTT. Its protein product is CASSFRDLNTEAFF.